Following are 16 T cell receptor beta chains from one sample sequenced in a study of blood T cell repertoires in COVID-19. Only in-frame clones appear in the TCRdb table, and some are missing; sequencing was by immunoSEQ multiplex PCR. The table lists 430,000 or so clones, approximately 87% of them singletons. Sequenced input: PBMCs or T cells enriched from blood (not recorded which). The source of these receptors is a woman aged 40-49 years who had recovered from COVID-19.

This clone was detected only once. The gene calls are TRBV6-5 and TRBJ2-3, with 10 bases lining up with TRBD2. The junction had 3 bases not matched to a gene; V was cut back by 7 bases and J by 2 bases. CDR1 is MNHEY, CDR2 SVGAGI, per germline. The CDR3 loop spans 14 amino acids. CDR3: CASKSGRATDTQYF. CDR3 DNA sequence: TGTGCCAGCAAGAGCGGGAGGGCCACAGATACGCAGTATTTT.

V usage is TRBV7-9 and J usage is TRBJ1-1, with 7 bases identical to TRBD1. V trimming: 2 bases; J trimming: 5 bases; junction bases outside the gene matches: 5. The germline V gene has CDR1 SEHNR and CDR2 FQNEAQ (reference sequence). The length of the CDR3 is 14 residues. The CDR3 here is CASSLRGGGTEAFF. The CDR3 DNA reads TGTGCCAGCAGCTTAAGAGGGGGCGGTACTGAAGCTTTCTTT. The complete variable domain, with remaining parts taken from reference TRBV7-9 and TRBJ1-1, reads DTGVSQNPRHKITKRGQNVTFRCDPISEHNRLYWYRQTLGQGPEFLTYFQNEAQLEKSRLLSDRFSAERPKGSFSTLEIQRTEQGDSAMYLCASSLRGGGTEAFFGQGTRLTVV.

The chain is built from TRBV29-1 and TRBJ1-2; D remains ambiguous. CDR1 is SQVTM, CDR2 ANQGSEA, per germline. This CDR3 is built from 13 residues. The V end lost 7 bases, the J end lost 8 bases, and 20 bases lay between the germline ends. The CDR3 sequence is CSAHPRGAPGYTF. The CDR3 DNA is TGCAGCGCTCACCCCCGGGGAGCACCAGGCTACACCTTC.

The genes are TRBV29-1 and TRBJ2-7; D uncertain. Germline lookup yields CDR1 SQVTM and CDR2 ANQGSEA. V lost 7 bases and J 7 bases, leaving 11 bases between the germline ends. The CDR3 sequence is 10 residues long. CDR3 protein: CSAGSEEQYF. The CDR3 nucleotides are TGCAGCGCCGGTTCGGAGGAGCAGTACTTC.

Comments on this clone: At the DNA level, this CDR3 is encoded by other sequences in the same sample as well. The V and J genes are TRBV20-1 and TRBJ1-1; D uncertain. Trimming shortened V by 1 base and J by 5 bases, and 5 bases separated the two germline ends. Germline loops: CDR1 DFQATT, CDR2 SNEGSKA (reference sequence). The CDR3 loop spans 11 amino acids. CDR3 coding DNA: TGCAGTGCTAGAGGGAGGACTGAAGCTTTCTTT. Protein sequence: CSARGRTEAFF.

The rearrangement links TRBV7-9 to TRBJ1-2; D is undetermined. V shed 8 bases and J shed 5 bases, with 18 bases lying between them. There are 14 residues in the CDR3. Per germline, CDR1 SEHNR and CDR2 FQNEAQ (reference sequence). The CDR3 sequence: CASGRLGEAYGYTF. The CDR3 DNA is TGTGCCAGCGGAAGACTCGGGGAAGCTTATGGCTACACCTTC.

The chain uses TRBV12-5 and TRBJ1-2, with a possible D match to TRBD1 (5 bases). CDR1 is LGHNT, CDR2 FRNRAP, per germline. The CDR3 consists of 13 residues. V was trimmed by 3 bases and J by 6 bases, leaving 11 bases between them. CDR3 amino acids: CASGLRQGDGYTF. As DNA, the CDR3 is TGTGCTAGTGGTTTACGGCAGGGTGATGGCTACACCTTC.

The gene calls are TRBV7-9 and TRBJ1-1; 7 bases line up with TRBD1. This CDR3 has 15 amino acids. Trimming at V came to 7 bases and at J to 4 bases, leaving 12 bases not matched to a gene. Germline V CDR1 and CDR2: SEHNR, FQNEAQ (reference sequence). The CDR3 spells CASTNQGGWVTEAFF. The CDR3 nucleotides are TGTGCCAGCACCAACCAGGGGGGCTGGGTCACTGAAGCTTTCTTT.

The chain carries TRBV7-6 and TRBJ1-1; no firm D call. The V gene lost 5 bases and the J gene lost 1 base, with 14 bases spanning the gap. The CDR3 is 15 residues long. Germline values: CDR1 SGHVS, CDR2 FNYEAQ. The CDR3 region is CASSLETRGNTEAFF. DNA of the CDR3: TGTGCCAGCAGCCTGGAAACCCGAGGGAACACTGAAGCTTTCTTT.

The chain carries TRBV4-1 and TRBJ2-1; D might be TRBD2 (5 bases). The CDR3 is 16 residues long. Germline-derived CDR1 and CDR2 are MGHRA and YSYEKL. Deletions cut 4 bases from V and 0 bases from J, with 13 bases between. The CDR3: CASSRLGESSYNEQFF. DNA for the CDR3: TGCGCCAGCAGCCGTCTCGGGGAAAGCTCCTACAATGAGCAGTTCTTC.

This chain uses TRBV6-2 or TRBV6-3 with TRBJ2-5; possible D gene TRBD2, 6 bases. Germline CDR1 reads MNHEY; CDR2 reads SVGEGT. V dropped 8 bases and J dropped 3 bases, with 16 bases sitting between them. CDR3 size: 14 residues. Written as DNA, the CDR3 is TGTGCCAGCCGCCTTGCGGGGTCAAAAGAGACCCAGTACTTC. Translated, it gives CASRLAGSKETQYF.

The chain uses TRBV27 and TRBJ2-6; the D is unclear. The V gene lost 6 bases and the J gene lost 0 bases, with 6 bases spanning the gap. The CDR3 runs to 14 residues. CDR1 and CDR2 (germline): MNHEY, SMNVEV (reference sequence). Written as DNA, the CDR3 is TGTGCCAGCAGCCAACTCTCTGGGGCCAACGTCCTGACTTTC. It encodes CASSQLSGANVLTF.

The V gene is TRBV27, the J gene TRBJ2-7, with 9 bases matching TRBD2. The CDR3 sequence is 16 residues long. Germline trimming cut 3 bases from V and 5 bases from J; bases unmatched to any gene: 11. Per germline, CDR1 MNHEY and CDR2 SMNVEV (reference sequence). CDR3 bases: TGTGCCAGCAGTTTCTCCTCTAGCGGGATTATCCACGAGCAGTACTTC. Translation gives CASSFSSSGIIHEQYF.

V and J are TRBV29-1 and TRBJ1-1, with TRBD1 identical over 7 bases. CDR3 size: 13 residues. The germline gives CDR1 SQVTM, CDR2 ANQGSEA. After removal of 5 bases from V and 1 base from J, the junction contained 4 bases not matched to a gene. The DNA of the CDR3 is TGCAGCGTTCTGAACAGGGGGAACACTGAAGCTTTCTTT. Protein product: CSVLNRGNTEAFF.

The V and J genes are TRBV19 and TRBJ1-1, with 8 bases fitting TRBD1. Germline CDR1 is LNHDA and CDR2 is SQIVND (reference sequence). J was trimmed by 1 base and V by 5 bases; bases with no gene match: 6. The CDR3 is 15 residues long. The CDR3 region is CASSSQGASNTEAFF. The CDR3 nucleotides are TGTGCCAGTAGTTCCCAGGGGGCTTCGAACACTGAAGCTTTCTTT.

This CDR3 is CASSFGTGGETQYF. CDR3 nucleotide sequence: TGTGCCAGCAGCTTCGGGACAGGTGGAGAGACCCAGTACTTC. The J gene is TRBJ2-5, the V gene TRBV7-9, with 8 bases identical to TRBD1. This CDR3 has 14 residues. Germline assignment: CDR1 SEHNR and CDR2 FQNEAQ (reference sequence). The junction had 4 bases not matched to a gene; V was cut back by 3 bases and J by 4 bases.